This is a list of T cell receptor beta chains from one sample in a study of blood T cell repertoires in COVID-19. TCRdb keeps only in-frame clones here, not all; method: immunoSEQ multiplex PCR. The sample lists fewer than 200,000 clones; roughly 79% were seen once. Sequencing was carried out using peripheral blood. These receptors originate from a woman of 80 years or more with COVID-19, enrolled during active disease. The CDR3 runs from the conserved cysteine through the conserved F or W. D genes are given only for firm matches. Some rows have no size entry. The others give once, few or many, or a class for an expanded clone.

TRBV29-1	.	TRBD1	TRBJ1-2	TGCAGCGTTGAAGATCTGCAGGGGGGTGGCTACACCTTC	CSVEDLQGGGYTF
TRBV5-1	few	TRBD1	TRBJ2-2	TGCGCCAGCAGCTTGGTCTTTCACGGACAGGGAGGCACCGGGGAGCTGTTTTTT	CASSLVFHGQGGTGELFF
TRBV5-1	.	.	TRBJ2-3	TGCGCCAGCAGCTTGGACCAAGCACTCGATACGCAGTATTTT	CASSLDQALDTQYF
TRBV4-2	.	.	TRBJ1-1	TGTGCCAGCAGCCCTCAGATCGCCACAGGGACCGGTGAAGCTTTCTTT	CASSPQIATGTGEAFF
TRBV24-1	.	TRBD2	TRBJ2-2	TGTGCCACCAGTGACTGGACTAGCGGGGGATATAACACCGGGGAGCTGTTTTTT	CATSDWTSGGYNTGELFF
TRBV21-1	.	.	TRBJ1-1	TGTGCCAGCAGCCGGGGGGGAGGGACTGAAGCTTTCTTT	CASSRGGGTEAFF
TRBV6-5	.	.	TRBJ2-7	TGTGCCACCTCGGTCCGGCCGGGAACTTTATACGAGCAGTACTTC	CATSVRPGTLYEQYF
TRBV5-4	.	TRBD1	TRBJ1-1	TGTGCCAGCAGCTTTCCCGGGACAGGGAAGGGCACTGAAGCTTTCTTT	CASSFPGTGKGTEAFF
TRBV19	.	.	TRBJ1-2	TGTGCCAGTAGTATATGGGCCGGGACAAGGGGGAATGGCTACACCTTC	CASSIWAGTRGNGYTF
TRBV2	.	TRBD1	TRBJ1-5	TGTGCCAGCAGGGCGACAGGGGTCCGAGATCAGCCCCAGCATTTT	CASRATGVRDQPQHF
TRBV2	few	.	TRBJ1-2	TGTGCCAGCAGTGAGTCGGGGGAGTACTATGGCTACACCTTC	CASSESGEYYGYTF
TRBV7-2	.	.	TRBJ1-2	TGTGCCAGCAGCTTAGGTCGGGACTATGGCTACACCTTC	CASSLGRDYGYTF
TRBV5-1	few	TRBD1	TRBJ2-3	TGCGCCAGCAGCCTACAGACAGGGGGACTGACAGATACGCAGTATTTT	CASSLQTGGLTDTQYF
TRBV29-1	.	TRBD2	TRBJ2-7	TGCAGCGTTGCTGGGACTAGCGGGAGGCAACCCTACGAGCAGTACTTC	CSVAGTSGRQPYEQYF
TRBV5-1	.	TRBD1	TRBJ1-1	TGCGCCAGCAGCTTGGGACAGGGAGGCACTGAAGCTTTCTTT	CASSLGQGGTEAFF
TRBV7-2	.	.	TRBJ1-2	TGTGCCAGCAGCGGGGCAGGGAGGTACTATGGCTACACCTTC	CASSGAGRYYGYTF
TRBV6-5	once	TRBD2	TRBJ2-5	TGTGCCAGTTCCCGGAGACTAGCGGGAGAAGAGACCCAGTACTTC	CASSRRLAGEETQYF
TRBV28	.	.	TRBJ2-3	TGTGCCAGCAGTTTGCGGAGGGGTCCAGATACGCAGTATTTT	CASSLRRGPDTQYF
TRBV5-6	.	TRBD1	TRBJ1-3	TGTGCCAGCAGCTGGACAGGGGCCTTTGGAAACACCATATATTTT	CASSWTGAFGNTIYF
TRBV3-1/TRBV3-2	many	.	TRBJ1-1	TGTGCCAGCAGCCAAGGGAACAGCTGGATTGAAGCTTTCTTT	CASSQGNSWIEAFF
TRBV2	few	TRBD1	TRBJ2-7	TGTGCCAGCAAAGGGACAGCCTCCTACGAGCAGTACTTC	CASKGTASYEQYF
TRBV18	.	TRBD2	TRBJ2-2	TGTGCCAGCTCACCAAGGCTAGCGGGGAACACCGGGGAGCTGTTTTTT	CASSPRLAGNTGELFF
TRBV5-4	.	TRBD1	TRBJ1-2	TGTGCCAGCAGCTTAGGACAGGGTTCCTATGGCTACACCTTC	CASSLGQGSYGYTF
TRBV2	.	.	TRBJ1-1	TGTGCCAGCAGTGACAGGGCAGATGGAGCTTTCTTT	CASSDRADGAFF
TRBV5-8	.	.	TRBJ2-7	TGTGCCAGCAGCTTATGGGACGGGGGCTACGAGCAGTACTTC	CASSLWDGGYEQYF
TRBV12-3/TRBV12-4	.	.	TRBJ1-2	TGTGCCAGCAGTTTGGATCAGGGGTTTGGCTACACCTTC	CASSLDQGFGYTF
TRBV28	once	.	TRBJ1-4	TGTGCCAGCAGTTCCGGGACACCAAATGCTAATGAAAAACTGTTTTTT	CASSSGTPNANEKLFF
TRBV11-3	.	TRBD1	TRBJ2-6	TGTGCCAGCAGCTTAGGTAGGGGACAGCTATATACTGGGGCCAACGTCCTGACTTTC	CASSLGRGQLYTGANVLTF
TRBV27	.	.	TRBJ2-7	TGTGCCAGCAGCTTCATTACCGGTTCCAGGGATCCCTACGAGCAGTACTTC	CASSFITGSRDPYEQYF
TRBV6-4	.	.	TRBJ1-6	TGTGCCAGCAGTGAAGAGAGGAATTCACCCCTCCACTTT	CASSEERNSPLHF
TRBV9	.	TRBD1	TRBJ2-1	TGTGCCAGCAGCCCGGTCACAGGGGATTACAATGAGCAGTTCTTC	CASSPVTGDYNEQFF
TRBV4-2	.	TRBD1	TRBJ1-4	TGTGCCAGCAGCCAAGAACGGGACAGAGCGAGGTGGGACCCTTATGAAAAACTGTTTTTT	CASSQERDRARWDPYEKLFF
TRBV24-1	.	TRBD1	TRBJ2-3	TGTGCCACCAGTGACTCCATCACAGGGGATCTGACAGATACGCAGTATTTT	CATSDSITGDLTDTQYF
TRBV6-6	.	TRBD2	TRBJ2-2	TGTGCCAGCAGTTCGGGACTAGCGGAAACCGGGGAGCTGTTTTTT	CASSSGLAETGELFF
TRBV20-1	.	.	TRBJ1-5	TGCAGTGCTAGTAAATCAGGCCTTAATCAGCCCCAGCATTTT	CSASKSGLNQPQHF
TRBV15	.	.	TRBJ1-2	TGTGCCACCAGCAGAGGCCGGGGGAACTATGGCTACACCTTC	CATSRGRGNYGYTF
TRBV19	.	.	TRBJ2-2	TGTGCCAGTAGGTGGGGGCTGGGCACCGGGGAGCTGTTTTTT	CASRWGLGTGELFF
TRBV11-3	.	.	TRBJ2-7	TGTGCCAGCAGCTTTTCCGGGACATCCTACGAGCAATACTTC	CASSFSGTSYEQYF
TRBV5-8	.	TRBD2	TRBJ2-7	TGTGCCAGCAGCTCCGGGACTAGTTTTTACGAGCAGTACTTC	CASSSGTSFYEQYF
TRBV7-6	.	TRBD1	TRBJ2-7	TGTGCCAGCAGCTGGCCGACAGGGCGTTGCTACGAGCAGTACTTC	CASSWPTGRCYEQYF
TRBV7-3	.	TRBD2	TRBJ2-1	TGTGCCAGCAGCTTAGGTAGCGGGGGCAATGAGCAGTTCTTC	CASSLGSGGNEQFF
TRBV28	.	.	TRBJ2-5	TGTGCCAGCTTTCGCCACTCGGAGACCCAGTACTTC	CASFRHSETQYF
TRBV11-3	once	TRBD1	TRBJ1-4	TGTGCCAGCAGCAGAGACAGGGGGCTTGGAAGTGAAAAACTGTTTTTT	CASSRDRGLGSEKLFF
TRBV19	.	.	TRBJ2-7	TGTGCCAGTAGTATTCTACCAGGGAGGTACGAGCAGTACTTC	CASSILPGRYEQYF
TRBV11-2	.	TRBD2	TRBJ2-1	TGTGCCAGCACCGAAGAGGCGGGGCCGGGACTACCTTCCTACAATGAGCAGTTCTTC	CASTEEAGPGLPSYNEQFF
TRBV7-6	.	.	TRBJ2-2	TGTGCCAGCAGCTTATTCAGCGCGAACACCGGGGAGCTGTTTTTT	CASSLFSANTGELFF
TRBV7-2	few	.	TRBJ2-7	TGTGCCAGCGGTTCCCTGGGAGCAGTTACCTACGAGCAGTACTTC	CASGSLGAVTYEQYF
TRBV2	.	.	TRBJ1-2	TGTGCCAGCAGTGAAGGTCGACAGGACTACACCTTC	CASSEGRQDYTF
TRBV9	.	TRBD1	TRBJ2-6	TGTGCCAGCAGCTCAGGACAGGGGGCACCTGGGGCCAACGTCCTGACTTTC	CASSSGQGAPGANVLTF
TRBV14	.	.	TRBJ2-1	TGTGCCAGCAGCCTGTCCCTAGTGGGGAGCTCCTACAATGAGCAGTTCTTC	CASSLSLVGSSYNEQFF
TRBV29-1	.	.	TRBJ1-2	TGCAGCGTTGAAGCCGATACAAGAGGTGGTGGCTACACCTTC	CSVEADTRGGGYTF
TRBV1	once	.	TRBJ2-7	TGCACCAGCAGCCTAATGGAGGGGCCATCCTACGAGCAGTACTTC	CTSSLMEGPSYEQYF